The present T cell receptor beta chain was sequenced within a study of blood T cell repertoires in COVID-19 (dated by TCRdb to about 2020). With regard to the full study: Samples from collaborators originated in the United States, Italy and Spain and spanned both the acute and convalescent phases of COVID-19. The prospective study material was composed of cDNA or gDNA derived from T cells, B-cell-depleted T cells, or PBMCs. Subjects who had been exposed to COVID-19, were actively infected with it, or had recovered from it provided the deeply sampled blood TCRbeta repertoires that made up the dataset. A freely available public database, intended as a resource for researchers studying the immune response to SARS-CoV-2, is where the repertoires were released. The samples were drawn from the first 160 participants of the ongoing ImmuneRACE study and from about 1,200 subjects provided by 6 global collaborators. The sample metadata nearly always contained a de-identified subject ID, COVID-19 status, age in years and sex. Where HLA class I and class II types were available, the types were taken from metadata supplied by the sample provider, not from assay-based typing. The paper's findings and limits, for the study overall: How much clinical and demographic metadata was included differed by source and by participant, and the metadata was provided uncurated.

Per the germline V gene, LGHNT is the CDR1 and FRNRAP is the CDR2. The trim is 6 bases for V and 4 bases for J, with a gap of 15 bases between the germline ends. Counted from cysteine to phenylalanine, this CDR3 has 15 amino acids. The sequence is cut down to CDR3 DNA, 45 bases in frame from base 1. Participants in the prospective study were enrolled through a virtual design, were aged about 18 to 100 years, and lived in some 24 United States geographic areas. In the prospective study, participants were assigned to cohorts based on the clinical history participants reported in a screening survey and a study questionnaire. In the prospective study, whole blood, serum and a nasopharyngeal or oropharyngeal swab were collected from each participant by mobile phlebotomists. Over a 2-month period, participants in the prospective study had the option of providing additional blood draws and questionnaires. Before DNA extraction, blood samples from the prospective study were shipped at room temperature or frozen.

TCRbeta CDR3 regions were amplified from genomic DNA using the immunoSEQ Assay, a bias-controlled multiplex PCR. On the study's bioinformatics: Nucleated cell counts per sample were estimated from amplification of reference gene primers within the assay. To quantify the absolute abundance of each unique TCRbeta CDR3 rearrangement, sequence reads were collapsed and filtered. For each sample, productive Simpson clonality was calculated by taking the square root of Simpson's diversity index across productive rearrangements. In its TCRdb copy, this immuneACCESS table keeps in-frame sequences only and misses some clones. Where compared with another copy, unresolved V genes explain less than half of these, and the others have no known cause. The D gene and trimming were derived from the DNA, and the V and J assignments and clone size from that table. In this sample the table shows 200,000 or so clones, just over 85% of which occur a single time. The ten largest make up over 3% of the sample.

With regard to this clone: What this receptor recognizes is not known. Per-nucleotide qualities are absent, and no much larger clonotype sits a single base away.

The receptor's source is a woman aged 40 to 49 with acute COVID-19. Sequenced sample: PBMCs or T cells enriched from blood (not recorded which). This chain is built from TRBV12-5 and TRBJ1-4; D gene: possibly TRBD1, on 6 matching bases. The nucleotide sequence reads as follows: TGTGCTAGTGGGCCTACAGGGCAGGTTAATGAAAAACTGTTTTTT. It codes for CASGPTGQVNEKLFF.